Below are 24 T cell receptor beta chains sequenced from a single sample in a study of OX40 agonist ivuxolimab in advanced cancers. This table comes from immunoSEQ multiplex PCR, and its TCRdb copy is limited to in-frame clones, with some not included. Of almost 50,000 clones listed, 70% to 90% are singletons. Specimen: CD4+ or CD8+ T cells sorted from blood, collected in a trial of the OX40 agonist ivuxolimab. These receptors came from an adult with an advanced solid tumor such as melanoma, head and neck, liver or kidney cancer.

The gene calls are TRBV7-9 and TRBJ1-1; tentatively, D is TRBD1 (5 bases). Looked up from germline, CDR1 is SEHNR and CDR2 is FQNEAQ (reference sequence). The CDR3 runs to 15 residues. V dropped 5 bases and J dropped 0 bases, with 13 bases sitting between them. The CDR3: CASSPGAILNTEAFF. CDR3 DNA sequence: TGTGCCAGCAGCCCCGGGGCGATCTTGAACACTGAAGCTTTCTTT.

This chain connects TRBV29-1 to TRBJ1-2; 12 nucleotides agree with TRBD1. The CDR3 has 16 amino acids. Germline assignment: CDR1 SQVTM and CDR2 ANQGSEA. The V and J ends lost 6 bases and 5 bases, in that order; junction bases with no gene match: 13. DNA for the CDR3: TGCAGCGTCGCTCGGGACAGGGGGCGACCCTTGTATGGCTACACCTTC. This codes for CSVARDRGRPLYGYTF.

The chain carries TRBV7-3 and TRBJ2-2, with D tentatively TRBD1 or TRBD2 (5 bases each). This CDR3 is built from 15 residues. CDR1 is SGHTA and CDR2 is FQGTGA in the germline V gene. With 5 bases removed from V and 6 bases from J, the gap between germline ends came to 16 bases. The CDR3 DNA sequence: TGTGCCAGCAGCAGCCGGGACCCGGGCGCCGGGGAGCTGTTTTTT. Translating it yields CASSSRDPGAGELFF.

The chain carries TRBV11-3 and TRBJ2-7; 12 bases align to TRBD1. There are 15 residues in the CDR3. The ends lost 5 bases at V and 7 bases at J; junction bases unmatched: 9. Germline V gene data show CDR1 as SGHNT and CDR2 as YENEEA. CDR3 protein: CASSNTGTGGFEQYF. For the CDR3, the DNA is TGTGCCAGCAGCAACACCGGGACAGGGGGCTTTGAGCAGTACTTC.

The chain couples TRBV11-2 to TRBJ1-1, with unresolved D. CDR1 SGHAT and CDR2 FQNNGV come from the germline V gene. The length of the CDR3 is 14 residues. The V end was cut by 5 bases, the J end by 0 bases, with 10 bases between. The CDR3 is CASSPHIMNTEAFF. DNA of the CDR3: TGTGCCAGCAGCCCACATATCATGAACACTGAAGCTTTCTTT.

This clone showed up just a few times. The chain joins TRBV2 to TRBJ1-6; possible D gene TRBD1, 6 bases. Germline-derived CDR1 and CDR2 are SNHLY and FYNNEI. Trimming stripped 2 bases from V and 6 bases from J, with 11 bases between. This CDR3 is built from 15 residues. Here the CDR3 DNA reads TGTGCCAGCAGTGAATCAGGGGTTTTTAATTCACCCCTCCACTTT. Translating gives CASSESGVFNSPLHF.

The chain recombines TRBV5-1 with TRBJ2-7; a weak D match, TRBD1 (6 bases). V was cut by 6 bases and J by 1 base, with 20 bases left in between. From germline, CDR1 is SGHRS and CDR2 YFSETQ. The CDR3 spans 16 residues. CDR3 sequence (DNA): TGCGCCAGCACCAGACGGACCGGGACACGATCCTACGAGCAGTACTTC. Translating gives CASTRRTGTRSYEQYF.

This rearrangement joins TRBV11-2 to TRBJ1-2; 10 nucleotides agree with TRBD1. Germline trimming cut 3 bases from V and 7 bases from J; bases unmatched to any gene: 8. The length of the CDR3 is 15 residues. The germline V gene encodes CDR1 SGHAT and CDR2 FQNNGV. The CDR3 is CASSFGDRGNGGYTF. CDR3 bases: TGTGCCAGCAGCTTTGGGGACAGGGGAAATGGTGGCTACACCTTC.

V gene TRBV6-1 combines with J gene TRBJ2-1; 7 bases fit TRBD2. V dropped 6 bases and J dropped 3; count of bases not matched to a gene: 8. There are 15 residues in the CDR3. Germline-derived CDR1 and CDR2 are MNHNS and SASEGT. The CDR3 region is CASRRAGTLYNEQFF. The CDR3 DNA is TGTGCCAGCAGGAGAGCGGGAACGCTCTACAATGAGCAGTTCTTC.

CDR3 DNA: TGTGCCAGCAGTGCCATAGCGTACCAAGAGACCCAGTACTTC. Its translation: CASSAIAYQETQYF. This chain uses TRBV2 with TRBJ2-5; perhaps TRBD2 as D (5 bases). CDR1 SNHLY and CDR2 FYNNEI come from the germline V gene. V was shortened by 4 bases and J by 0 bases, with 9 bases between the two germline ends. The length of the CDR3 is 14 residues.

The DNA for the CDR3 is TGTGCCAGCAGTCCGGTTGTAACGGTGGAAGAGACCCAGTACTTC. This codes for CASSPVVTVEETQYF. This chain joins TRBV28 and TRBJ2-5, with D unresolved. Trimming took 5 bases from V and 3 from J, leaving 16 bases between them. The CDR3 consists of 15 residues. Germline V gene sequence: CDR1 MDHEN, CDR2 SYDVKM.

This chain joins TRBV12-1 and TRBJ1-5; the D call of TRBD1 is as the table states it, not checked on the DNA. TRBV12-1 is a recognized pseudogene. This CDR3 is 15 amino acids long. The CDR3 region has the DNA TGTGCCAGCAGCTGGTTGACCCAGGATACCCAGCCCCAGCATTTT. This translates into CASSWLTQDTQPQHF.

The CDR3 coding sequence is TGCGCCAGCAGTGTTCCGGACAGAGGGAGCACTGAAGCTTTCTTT. It translates to CASSVPDRGSTEAFF. The rearrangement joins TRBV10-2 to TRBJ1-1, with D perhaps TRBD1 (6 bases). The CDR3 consists of 15 residues. CDR1 and CDR2 from the germline V gene are WSHSY and SAAADI. Deletions cut 4 bases from V and 4 bases from J, with 16 bases between.

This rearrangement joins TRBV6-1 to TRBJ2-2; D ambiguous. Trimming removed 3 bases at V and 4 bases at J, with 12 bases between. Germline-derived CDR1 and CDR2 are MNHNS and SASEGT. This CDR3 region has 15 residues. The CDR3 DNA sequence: TGTGCCAGCAGTGAGGTAATAGCTGGCACCGGGGAGCTGTTTTTT. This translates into CASSEVIAGTGELFF.

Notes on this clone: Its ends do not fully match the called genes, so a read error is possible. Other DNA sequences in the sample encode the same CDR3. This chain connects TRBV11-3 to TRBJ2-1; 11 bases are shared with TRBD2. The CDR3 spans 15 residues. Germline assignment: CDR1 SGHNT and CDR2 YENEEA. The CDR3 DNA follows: TGCGCCAGCAGCTTAAGTTCTAGCGGGGGGTCTGAGCAGTTCTTC. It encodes CASSLSSSGGSEQFF.

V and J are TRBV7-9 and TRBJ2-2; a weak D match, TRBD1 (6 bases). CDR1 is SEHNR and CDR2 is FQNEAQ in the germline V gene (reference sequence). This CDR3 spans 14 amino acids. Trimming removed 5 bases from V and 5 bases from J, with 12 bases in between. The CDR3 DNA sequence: TGTGCCAGCAGCCCTACAGGGATGACCGGGGAGCTGTTTTTT. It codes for CASSPTGMTGELFF.

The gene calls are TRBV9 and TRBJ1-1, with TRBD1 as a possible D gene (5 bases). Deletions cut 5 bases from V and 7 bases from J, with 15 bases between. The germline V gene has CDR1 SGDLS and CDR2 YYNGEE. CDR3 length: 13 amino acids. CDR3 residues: CASRPAGAGEAFF. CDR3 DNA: TGTGCCAGCAGACCAGCCGGGGCGGGTGAAGCTTTCTTT. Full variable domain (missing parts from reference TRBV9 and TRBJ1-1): DSGVTQTPKHLITATGQRVTLRCSPRSGDLSVYWYQQSLDQGLQFLIQYYNGEERAKGNILERFSAQQFPDLHSELNLSSLELGDSALYFCASRPAGAGEAFFGQGTRLTVV.

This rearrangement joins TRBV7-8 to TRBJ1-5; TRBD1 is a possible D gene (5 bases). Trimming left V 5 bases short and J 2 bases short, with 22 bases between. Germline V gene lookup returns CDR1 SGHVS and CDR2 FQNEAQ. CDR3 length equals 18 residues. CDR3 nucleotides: TGTGCCAGCAGCCTACCCCCAACAAGAGGGGCGGGCAATCAGCCCCAGCATTTT. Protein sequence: CASSLPPTRGAGNQPQHF.

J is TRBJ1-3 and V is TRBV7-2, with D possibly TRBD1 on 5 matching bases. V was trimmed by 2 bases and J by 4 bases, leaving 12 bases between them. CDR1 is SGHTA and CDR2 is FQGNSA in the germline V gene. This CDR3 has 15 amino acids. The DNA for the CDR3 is TGTGCCAGCAGCTTACATCCAGGGTCCGGAAACACCATATATTTT. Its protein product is CASSLHPGSGNTIYF.

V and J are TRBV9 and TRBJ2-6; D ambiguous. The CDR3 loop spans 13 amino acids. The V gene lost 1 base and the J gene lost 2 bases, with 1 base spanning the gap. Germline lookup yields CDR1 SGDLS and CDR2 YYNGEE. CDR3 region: CASSVPGANVLTF. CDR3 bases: TGTGCCAGCAGCGTACCTGGGGCCAACGTCCTGACTTTC.

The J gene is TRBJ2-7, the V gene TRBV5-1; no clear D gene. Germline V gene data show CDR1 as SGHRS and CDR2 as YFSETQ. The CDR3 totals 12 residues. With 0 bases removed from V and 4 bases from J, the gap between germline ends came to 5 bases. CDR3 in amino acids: CASSLDAYEQYF. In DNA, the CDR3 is TGCGCCAGCAGCTTGGACGCGTACGAGCAGTACTTC.

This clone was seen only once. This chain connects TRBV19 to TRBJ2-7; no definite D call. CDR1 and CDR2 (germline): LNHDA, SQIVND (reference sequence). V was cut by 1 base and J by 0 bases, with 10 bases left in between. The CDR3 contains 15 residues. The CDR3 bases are TGTGCCAGTAGTATAGTAGCACAGAGCTCCTACGAGCAGTACTTC. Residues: CASSIVAQSSYEQYF.

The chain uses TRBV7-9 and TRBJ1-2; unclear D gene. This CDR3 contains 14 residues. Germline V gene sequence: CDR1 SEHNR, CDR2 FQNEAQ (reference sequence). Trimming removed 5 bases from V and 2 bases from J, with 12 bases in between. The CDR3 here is CASSKIGGNYGYTF. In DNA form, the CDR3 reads TGTGCCAGCAGCAAAATTGGCGGAAACTATGGCTACACCTTC. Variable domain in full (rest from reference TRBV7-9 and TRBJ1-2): DTGVSQNPRHKITKRGQNVTFRCDPISEHNRLYWYRQTLGQGPEFLTYFQNEAQLEKSRLLSDRFSAERPKGSFSTLEIQRTEQGDSAMYLCASSKIGGNYGYTFGSGTRLTVV.

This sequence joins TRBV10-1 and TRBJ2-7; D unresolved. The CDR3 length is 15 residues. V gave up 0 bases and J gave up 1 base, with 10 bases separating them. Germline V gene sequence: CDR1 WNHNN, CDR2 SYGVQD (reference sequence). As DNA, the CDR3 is TGCGCCAGCAGTGAGTCAGCAGACGGATCCTACGAGCAGTACTTC. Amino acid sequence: CASSESADGSYEQYF.